The 6 T cell receptor beta chains presented below share a single source sample, sequenced in a study of cytomegalovirus exposure and HLA in healthy donors. Primers for the PCR totalled 60 Vbeta and 13 Jbeta. Sequencing used immunoSEQ multiplex PCR; TCRdb keeps in-frame clones, though not all of them. The profile shows 150,000 or so clones, more than 60% of them singletons. The sample consisted of PBMCs. These receptors were obtained from a man aged 40-50 years in good health and CMV-seropositive.

This chain joins TRBV11-2 and TRBJ2-7; D ambiguous. Per germline, CDR1 SGHAT and CDR2 FQNNGV. V was cut by 5 bases and J by 3 bases, with 11 bases left in between. The CDR3 has 13 amino acids. CDR3 loop: CASSREYRYEQYF. CDR3 coding DNA: TGTGCCAGCAGCCGCGAGTATCGCTACGAGCAGTACTTC.

This rearrangement joins TRBV19 to TRBJ1-2; D is undetermined. The CDR3 is 14 residues long. Trimming pared 4 bases from V and 6 bases from J, leaving 15 bases between. The germline gives CDR1 LNHDA, CDR2 SQIVND (reference sequence). The CDR3 sequence: CASSKWTEGDGYTF. For the CDR3, the DNA is TGTGCCAGTAGTAAATGGACGGAGGGAGATGGCTACACCTTC. The variable domain in full, with the rest retrieved from reference TRBV19 and TRBJ1-2, is DGGITQSPKYLFRKEGQNVTLSCEQNLNHDAMYWYRQDPGQGLRLIYYSQIVNDFQKGDIAEGYSVSREKKESFPLTVTSAQKNPTAFYLCASSKWTEGDGYTFGSGTRLTVV.

The V gene is TRBV5-1, the J gene TRBJ2-3, with TRBD2 matching 11 bases. From germline, CDR1 is SGHRS and CDR2 YFSETQ. The CDR3 is made up of 15 amino acids. The V segment lost 0 bases and the J segment 4 bases; nucleotides outside the gene matches: 1. In DNA, the CDR3 is TGCGCCAGCAGCTTGGTAGCGGGAGGGGCAGATACGCAGTATTTT. It encodes CASSLVAGGADTQYF.

This chain joins TRBV28 and TRBJ2-2; 10 bases map to TRBD2. V dropped 2 bases and J dropped 0; count of bases not matched to a gene: 9. There are 19 residues in the CDR3. CDR1 MDHEN and CDR2 SYDVKM come from the germline V gene. CDR3 loop: CASSLRKGLAGANTGELFF. CDR3 in DNA: TGTGCCAGCAGTTTAAGGAAAGGGCTAGCGGGGGCGAACACCGGGGAGCTGTTTTTT.

The sample holds one count of this clone. The chain uses TRBV10-3 and TRBJ2-3; 12 bases are shared with TRBD2. V shed 3 bases and J 6 bases; nucleotides not matched to a gene: 16. The CDR3 has 19 amino acids. Germline-derived CDR1 and CDR2 are ENHRY and SYGVKD. The CDR3 is CAISEAGTSGFRRPDTQYF. Written as DNA, the CDR3 is TGTGCCATCAGTGAAGCCGGGACTAGCGGGTTCCGACGGCCGGATACGCAGTATTTT.

The rearrangement uses TRBV7-9 and TRBJ2-3; TRBD2 agrees at 11 bases. Losses at the gene ends were 5 bases for V and 0 bases for J; bases not matched to a gene: 10. The CDR3 runs to 18 residues. Germline loops: CDR1 SEHNR, CDR2 FQNEAQ (reference sequence). CDR3 in DNA: TGTGCCAGCAGCCGATGGACGACTAGCGGGAAAAGCACAGATACGCAGTATTTT. Translated, it gives CASSRWTTSGKSTDTQYF.